This TCR beta chain was sequenced for a study of shared clonotypes between healthy human individuals. Broader study findings: Naive subsets tended to show greater estimated richness than memory subsets. Non-shared clonotypes showed lower generation probabilities than clonotypes common to all four donors.

On this clone: Its cognate antigen is unknown.

CD45RO+ cells joined CCR7-negative CD45RA+ TemRA cells to form CD8 memory. The repertoire was sequenced with immunoSEQ multiplex PCR; TCRdb's copy has only in-frame clones and lacks some. This sample has 600,000 to 750,000 clones, with roughly 87% found just once. Sample: memory CD8+ T cells from PBMCs. As for subset: CD45RO+ cells pooled with CCR7-negative TemRA cells. The source is a man aged 18 to 30 in good health. Some clones in this sample may be carry-over from other donors' samples.

DNA for the CDR3: TGTGCCAGCAGTTTAACTGCGCAGGGCCATAATTCACCCCTCCACTTT. Protein: CASSLTAQGHNSPLHF. This rearrangement joins TRBV28 to TRBJ1-6; D possibly corresponds to TRBD1 (5 bases). The CDR3 extends over 16 amino acids. Germline V lookup: CDR1 MDHEN, CDR2 SYDVKM. V shed 2 bases and J shed 5 bases, with 13 bases lying between them.